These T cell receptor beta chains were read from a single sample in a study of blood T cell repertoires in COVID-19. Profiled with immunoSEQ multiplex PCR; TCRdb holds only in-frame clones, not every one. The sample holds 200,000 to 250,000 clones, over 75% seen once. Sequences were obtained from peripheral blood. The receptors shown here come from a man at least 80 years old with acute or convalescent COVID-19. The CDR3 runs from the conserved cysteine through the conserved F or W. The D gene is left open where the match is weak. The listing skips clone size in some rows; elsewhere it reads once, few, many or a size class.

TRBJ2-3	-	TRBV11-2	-	TGTGCCAGCAGCTTAATGAGGAGCACAGATACGCAGTATTTT	CASSLMRSTDTQYF
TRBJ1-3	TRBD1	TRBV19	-	TGTGCCAGTAGCGACCGGGACAGACTTGGAAACACCATATATTTT	CASSDRDRLGNTIYF
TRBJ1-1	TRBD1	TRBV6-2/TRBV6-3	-	TGTGCCAGCAGTCCCCTCCGGGACAGGGGGCGGAACACTGAAGCTTTCTTT	CASSPLRDRGRNTEAFF
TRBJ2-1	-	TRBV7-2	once	TGTGCCAGCAGCCCGTTGGGGACAAACACCCATGAGCAGTTCTTC	CASSPLGTNTHEQFF
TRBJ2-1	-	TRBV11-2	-	TGTGCCAGCAGCTTGACTAGTGGTAACAATGAGCAGTTCTTC	CASSLTSGNNEQFF
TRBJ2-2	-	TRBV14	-	TGTGCCAGCAGCCAAGAAAGTCTGGGGCCCGGGGAGCTGTTTTTT	CASSQESLGPGELFF
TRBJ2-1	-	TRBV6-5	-	TGTGCCAGCAGCACCGGGACTCCCAATGAGCAGTTCTTC	CASSTGTPNEQFF
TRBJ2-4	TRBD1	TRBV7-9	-	TGTGCCAGCAGCTTAGGGGACAGAGAGTACTTC	CASSLGDREYF
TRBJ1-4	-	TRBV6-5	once	TGTGCCAGCCAACAAGCCAGGGCTAATGAAAAACTGTTTTTT	CASQQARANEKLFF
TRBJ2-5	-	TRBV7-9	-	TGTGCCAGCAGCGCCGCCGGGACACCCTTAGGGACCCAGTACTTC	CASSAAGTPLGTQYF
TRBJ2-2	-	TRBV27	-	TGTGCCAGCAGTTTATCTCTCCAGGGCAGTACCGGGGAGCTGTTTTTT	CASSLSLQGSTGELFF
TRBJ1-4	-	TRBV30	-	TGTGCCTGGAGCGTCAGCGGGGCCACTAATGAAAAACTGTTTTTT	CAWSVSGATNEKLFF
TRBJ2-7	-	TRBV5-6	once	TGTGCCAGCAGCTCGACACAGAAAAGCGGGACATTTGTCTACGAGCAGTACTTC	CASSSTQKSGTFVYEQYF
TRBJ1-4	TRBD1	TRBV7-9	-	TGTGCCAGCAGCCCTCGGACAGGGACGTGGGAAAAACTGTTTTTT	CASSPRTGTWEKLFF
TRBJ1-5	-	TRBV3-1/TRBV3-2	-	TGTGCCAGCAGCCAAGACTACCTTAGCAATCAGCCCCAGCATTTT	CASSQDYLSNQPQHF
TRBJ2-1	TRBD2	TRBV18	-	TGTGCCAGCTCACCACTCCCTCAGACTAGCGGGAGGGTCAATGAGCAGTTCTTC	CASSPLPQTSGRVNEQFF
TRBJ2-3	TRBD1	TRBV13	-	TGTGCCAGCAGCTCGTCGGGACAGGGACCTTTGGCAGATACGCAGTATTTT	CASSSSGQGPLADTQYF
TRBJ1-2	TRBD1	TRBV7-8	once	TGTGCCAGCAGCCTGGGGGGTACTGACAGGGCTAACTATGGCTACACCTTC	CASSLGGTDRANYGYTF
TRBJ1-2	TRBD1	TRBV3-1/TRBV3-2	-	TGTGCCAGCAGCCCGTTTTTAGACAGGGAAGTCGGTGGCTACACCTTC	CASSPFLDREVGGYTF
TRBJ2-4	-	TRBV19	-	TGTGCCAGTAGTATAGTTCCCAGGGAAGGTGCCAAAAACATTCAGTACTTC	CASSIVPREGAKNIQYF
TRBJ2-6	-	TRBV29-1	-	TGCAGCGTTGCTGGACAACGTGGGGCCAACGTCCTGACTTTC	CSVAGQRGANVLTF
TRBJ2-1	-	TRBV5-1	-	TGCGCCAGTACTATATCCGAGTGGAATGAGCAGTTCTTC	CASTISEWNEQFF
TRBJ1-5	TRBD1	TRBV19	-	TGTGCCAGTAGAACCGGGACAGGGTTACATAGCAATCAGCCCCAGCATTTT	CASRTGTGLHSNQPQHF
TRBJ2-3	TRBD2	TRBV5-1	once	TGCGCCAGCAGCTTGGTCGGGAGGGCCTGGGCAGATACGCAGTATTTT	CASSLVGRAWADTQYF
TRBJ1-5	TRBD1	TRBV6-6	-	TGTGCCAGCAGTCCGGGACAGGGGATGTCGGCTAGCAATCAGCCCCAGCATTTT	CASSPGQGMSASNQPQHF
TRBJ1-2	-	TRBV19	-	TGTGCCAGTAGTAGCAGTGTACAGGGCGGCTACACCTTC	CASSSSVQGGYTF
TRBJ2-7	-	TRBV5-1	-	TGCGCCAGCAGCGCCCTTTCCCCGCGTATGAACGAGCAGTACTTC	CASSALSPRMNEQYF
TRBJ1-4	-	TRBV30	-	TGTGCCTGGAGTGTACCAGGGTTGGGAAAACTGTTTTTT	CAWSVPGLGKLFF
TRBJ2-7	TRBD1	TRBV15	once	TGTGCCACCAGCAGAGATCTCCGGGACAGGGGCTACGAGCAGTACTTC	CATSRDLRDRGYEQYF
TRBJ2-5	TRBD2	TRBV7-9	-	TGTGCCAGCAGCTTAGCGCGGGCTAGCGGGGGACAAGAGACCCAGTACTTC	CASSLARASGGQETQYF
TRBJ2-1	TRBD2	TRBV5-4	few	TGTGCCAGCAGCCTGAGCGGGACTAGCCACAATGAGCAGTTCTTC	CASSLSGTSHNEQFF
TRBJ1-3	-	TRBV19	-	TGTGCCAGTAACAAACAGTTCTCTATTGGTGCCATATATTTT	CASNKQFSIGAIYF
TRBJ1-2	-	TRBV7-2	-	TGTGCCAGCAGCTTCATGGTGTCAGGGAATGGCTACACCTTC	CASSFMVSGNGYTF
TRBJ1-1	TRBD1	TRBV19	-	TGTGCCAGTAGTCCTCCGGGACAGGGGCTTGGAAGGGCTTTCTTT	CASSPPGQGLGRAFF
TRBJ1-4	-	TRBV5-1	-	TGCGCCAGCAAGGGGGGGGGAAGCGGTAATGAAAAACTGTTTTTT	CASKGGGSGNEKLFF
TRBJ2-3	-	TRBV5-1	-	TGCGCCAGCAGCCCTGGGACTAGCACAGATACGCAGTATTTT	CASSPGTSTDTQYF
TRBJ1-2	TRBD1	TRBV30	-	TGTGCCTGGAGTATCCCTGACAGGGGGCGGTTCGGCTACACCTTC	CAWSIPDRGRFGYTF
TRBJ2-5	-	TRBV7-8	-	TGTGCCAGCAGCTCGCAGGCGTATCAAGAGACCCAGTACTTC	CASSSQAYQETQYF
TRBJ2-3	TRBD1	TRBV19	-	TGTGCCAGTTGGGACAGGACTAGCACAGATACGCAGTATTTT	CASWDRTSTDTQYF
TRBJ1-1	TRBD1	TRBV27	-	TGTGCCAGCAGTTCCGGGACAGTTCTCACTGAAGCTTTCTTT	CASSSGTVLTEAFF
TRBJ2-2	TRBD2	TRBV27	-	TGTGCCAGCAGACTAGCGGGAGACAACACCGGGGAGCTGTTTTTT	CASRLAGDNTGELFF
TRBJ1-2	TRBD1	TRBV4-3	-	TGCGCCAGCAGCCAAGATCGGACAGGGCCATATGGCTACACCTTC	CASSQDRTGPYGYTF
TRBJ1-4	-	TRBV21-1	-	TGTGCCAGCAGCAAGCCACAGGGTCGGAGAAATGAAAAACTGTTTTTT	CASSKPQGRRNEKLFF
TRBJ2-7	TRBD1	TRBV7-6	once	TGTGCCAGCAGCCCGAGGACAGGGAGAGAGGACGAGCAGTACTTC	CASSPRTGREDEQYF
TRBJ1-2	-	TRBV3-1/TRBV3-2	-	TGTGCCAGCAGCCAAGCCCCCTTAGCAGGGGCCGGTGGCTACACCTTC	CASSQAPLAGAGGYTF
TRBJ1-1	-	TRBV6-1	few	TGTGCCAGCAGTGACCCGACTGGGGGCGGGGGCACTGAAGCTTTCTTT	CASSDPTGGGGTEAFF
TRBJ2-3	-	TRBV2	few	TGTGCCAGCAGACTTCGTGGAGTCACAGATACGCAGTATTTT	CASRLRGVTDTQYF
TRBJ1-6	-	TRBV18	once	TGTGCCAGCTCATCAGGGCCCGGGAGTTCACCCCTCCACTTT	CASSSGPGSSPLHF
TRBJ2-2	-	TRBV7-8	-	TGTGCCAGCAGCTTAGACCCAGGGGCTGCGGAGCTGTTTTTT	CASSLDPGAAELFF
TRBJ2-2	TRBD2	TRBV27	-	TGTGCCAGCAGTTTGTGGGGACTAGCAAACACCGGGGAGCTGTTTTTT	CASSLWGLANTGELFF
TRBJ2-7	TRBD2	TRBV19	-	TGTGCCAGTAGTTCAGGACTAGCGGGGCCCTACGAGCAGTACTTC	CASSSGLAGPYEQYF
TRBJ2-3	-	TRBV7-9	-	TGTGCCAGCAGCTTAGTTCTAGGGGCGACAGATACGCAGTATTTT	CASSLVLGATDTQYF